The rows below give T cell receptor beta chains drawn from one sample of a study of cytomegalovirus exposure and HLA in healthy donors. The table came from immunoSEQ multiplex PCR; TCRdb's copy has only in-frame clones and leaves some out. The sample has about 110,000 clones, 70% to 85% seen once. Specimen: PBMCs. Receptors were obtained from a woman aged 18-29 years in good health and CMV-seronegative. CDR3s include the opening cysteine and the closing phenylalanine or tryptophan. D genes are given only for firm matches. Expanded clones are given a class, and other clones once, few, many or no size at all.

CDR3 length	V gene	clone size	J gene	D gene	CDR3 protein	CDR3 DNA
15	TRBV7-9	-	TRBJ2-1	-	CASSIFLGTYNEQFF	TGTGCCAGCAGCATCTTTCTAGGAACCTACAATGAGCAGTTCTTC
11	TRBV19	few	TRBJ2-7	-	CASSIGNEQYF	TGTGCCAGTAGTATCGGGAACGAGCAGTACTTC
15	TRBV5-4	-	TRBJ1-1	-	CASSWIGLENTEAFF	TGTGCCAGCAGCTGGATAGGACTGGAGAACACTGAAGCTTTCTTT
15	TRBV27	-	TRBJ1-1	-	CASSLSLGGNTEAFF	TGTGCCAGCAGTTTATCATTAGGGGGAAACACTGAAGCTTTCTTT
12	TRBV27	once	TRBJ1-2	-	CASSFRGYGYTF	TGTGCCAGCAGTTTCCGGGGCTATGGCTACACCTTC
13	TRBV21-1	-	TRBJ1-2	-	CASSGRAGYGYTF	TGTGCCAGCTCGGGGAGGGCGGGCTATGGCTACACCTTC
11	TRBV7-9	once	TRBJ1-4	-	CAFRLDEKLFF	TGTGCCTTCCGATTAGATGAAAAACTGTTTTTT
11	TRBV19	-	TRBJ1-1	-	CASSAQIEAFF	TGTGCCAGTAGTGCACAAATTGAAGCTTTCTTT
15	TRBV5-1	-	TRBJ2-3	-	CASSSRPGNTDTQYF	TGCGCCAGCAGCTCACGACCCGGGAACACAGATACGCAGTATTTT
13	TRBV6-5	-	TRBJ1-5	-	CASSYWGEQPQHF	TGTGCCAGCAGTTACTGGGGGGAACAGCCCCAGCATTTT
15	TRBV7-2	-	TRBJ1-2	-	CASSLGFWRRWGYTF	TGTGCCAGCAGCTTAGGGTTCTGGAGGCGGTGGGGCTACACCTTC
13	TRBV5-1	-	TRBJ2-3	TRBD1	CASSLGGPDTQYF	TGCGCCAGCAGCTTAGGGGGCCCAGATACGCAGTATTTT
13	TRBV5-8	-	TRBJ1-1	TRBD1	CASSWDRDGGAFF	TGTGCCAGCAGCTGGGACAGGGACGGAGGAGCTTTCTTT
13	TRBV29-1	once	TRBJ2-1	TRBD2	CSVSGDFYNEQFF	TGCAGCGTTAGCGGGGATTTCTACAATGAGCAGTTCTTC
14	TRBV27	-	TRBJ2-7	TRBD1	CASSSSRGFHEQYF	TGTGCCAGCAGTTCCTCCAGGGGGTTCCACGAGCAGTACTTC
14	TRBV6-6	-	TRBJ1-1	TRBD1	CASSRQGVSTEAFF	TGTGCCAGCAGCAGACAGGGAGTAAGCACTGAAGCTTTCTTT
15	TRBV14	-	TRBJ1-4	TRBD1	CASSHYRGANEKLFF	TGTGCCAGCAGCCACTACAGGGGAGCTAATGAAAAACTGTTTTTT
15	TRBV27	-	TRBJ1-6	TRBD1	CASSSGTGGKSPLHF	TGTGCCAGCAGTTCGGGGACAGGAGGGAAATCACCCCTCCACTTT
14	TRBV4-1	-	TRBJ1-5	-	CASSPHNSNQPQHF	TGCGCCAGCAGCCCTCACAATAGCAATCAGCCCCAGCATTTT
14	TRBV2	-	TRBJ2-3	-	CASTGQPNTDTQYF	TGTGCCAGCACCGGACAACCCAACACAGATACGCAGTATTTT
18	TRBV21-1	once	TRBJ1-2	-	CASSTNSGQGEPNYGYTF	TGTGCCAGCAGCACGAACTCGGGACAGGGGGAACCTAACTATGGCTACACCTTC
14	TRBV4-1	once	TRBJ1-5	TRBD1	CASSRDRGDQPQHF	TGCGCCAGCAGCCGAGACAGGGGGGATCAGCCCCAGCATTTT
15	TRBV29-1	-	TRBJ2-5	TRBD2	CSVGGSGGYQETQYF	TGCAGCGTTGGTGGCAGCGGGGGGTACCAAGAGACCCAGTACTTC
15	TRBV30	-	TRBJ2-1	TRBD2	CAWSPGGGVGDEQFF	TGTGCCTGGAGTCCCGGTGGGGGGGTAGGGGATGAGCAGTTCTTC
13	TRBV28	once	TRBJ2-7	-	CATRGLNSYEQYF	TGTGCCACCCGAGGGCTGAACTCCTACGAGCAGTACTTC
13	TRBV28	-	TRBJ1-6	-	CASSLVSNSPLHF	TGTGCCAGCAGTTTAGTAAGCAATTCACCCCTCCACTTT
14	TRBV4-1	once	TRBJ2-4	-	CASSQETGMGIQYF	TGCGCCAGCAGCCAAGAGACGGGGATGGGCATTCAGTACTTC
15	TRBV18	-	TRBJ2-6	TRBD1	CASSADRAGANVLTF	TGTGCCAGCTCAGCTGACAGGGCTGGGGCCAACGTCCTGACTTTC
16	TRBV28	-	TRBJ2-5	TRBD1	CASSLLGTGYQETQYF	TGTGCCAGCAGTTTATTGGGGACAGGGTACCAAGAGACCCAGTACTTC
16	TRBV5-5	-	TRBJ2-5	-	CASSNQRTGSGETQYF	TGTGCCAGCAGCAACCAGCGAACGGGGTCGGGGGAGACCCAGTACTTC
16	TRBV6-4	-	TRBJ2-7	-	CASSDLGGSHSYEQYF	TGTGCCAGCAGTGATCTCGGCGGGTCGCACTCCTACGAGCAGTACTTC
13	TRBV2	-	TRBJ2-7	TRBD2	CASNLGGVYEQYF	TGTGCCAGCAATCTTGGGGGGGTCTACGAGCAGTACTTC
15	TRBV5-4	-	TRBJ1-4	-	CASSSGGYSAEKLFF	TGTGCCAGCAGCTCGGGGGGGTACTCGGCGGAAAAACTGTTTTTT
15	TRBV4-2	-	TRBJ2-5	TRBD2	CASSQIGLVQETQYF	TGTGCCAGCAGCCAAATCGGACTAGTACAAGAGACCCAGTACTTC